Presented here are 26 T cell receptor beta chains from one specimen sequenced in a study of regulatory T cells in long-lasting Graves disease. Arm-PCR with iRepertoire HTBI primers amplified the CDR3 regions for these TCR beta libraries. TCRdb reprocessed the multiplex PCR reads with MiXCR, giving one entry per CDR3 protein. The sample consists of a few hundred thousand distinct CDR3 sequences, roughly 21% of them appearing once. Stated time point: newly diagnosed GD, antithyroid drugs for less than 3 months. PBMC RNA was the source of the TCR library. This specimen consisted of peripheral blood mononuclear cells (PBMCs), obtained at new diagnosis, from a patient treated with antithyroid drugs. These TCRs come from a female donor with Graves disease.

This clonotype has at least ten counts. This chain uses TRBV2 with TRBJ1-5; the D gene is possibly TRBD1 (5 bases). The CDR3 runs 15 residues. The ends were cut back, 5 bases at V and 2 bases at J, with 13 bases in the middle. Germline assignment: CDR1 SNHLY and CDR2 FYNNEI. The DNA of the CDR3 is TGTGCCAGCAGTCGGGGCCCTGCCCGCAATCAGCCCCAGCATTTT. Protein product: CASSRGPARNQPQHF.

This clonotype was detected many times. This chain links TRBV5-1 with TRBJ2-7, with 9 bases identical to TRBD1. V lost 4 bases to trimming and J lost 2 bases; unmatched junction nucleotides: 4. This CDR3 comprises 14 residues. Germline CDR1 SGHRS, CDR2 YFSETQ. The CDR3 DNA follows: TGCGCCAGCAGCGCCCGGACAGGGGCCTACGAGCAGTACTTC. Translating it yields CASSARTGAYEQYF.

This clonotype was counted at least ten times. CDR3 coding DNA: TGTGCCAGCAGTTCCGATAGCGGGGGTGGGACAGATACGCAGTATTTT. The encoded protein is CASSSDSGGGTDTQYF. The chain couples TRBV28 to TRBJ2-3, with 9 bases lining up with TRBD2. The germline V gene encodes CDR1 MDHEN and CDR2 SYDVKM. CDR3 length equals 16 residues. V trimming: 4 bases; J trimming: 3 bases; junction bases outside the gene matches: 8.

This clonotype was detected ten times or more. This chain uses TRBV5-5 with TRBJ2-1; 7 nucleotides match TRBD2. V dropped 5 bases and J dropped 8; count of bases not matched to a gene: 10. CDR3 length equals 14 residues. Germline V lookup: CDR1 SGHKS, CDR2 YYEKEE (reference sequence). The CDR3 is CASSPGLVPDEQFF. The CDR3 region has the DNA TGTGCCAGCAGTCCCGGACTAGTCCCAGATGAGCAGTTCTTC.

CDR3 nucleotide sequence: TGTGCCAGCAGCCAAGAACTAGATTCGGTGCGAGAGCAGTACTTC. Translating it yields CASSQELDSVREQYF. V is TRBV3-2 and J is TRBJ2-7; TRBD2 is the table's D call and was not checked against the DNA. TRBV3-2 is flagged as a pseudogene. The CDR3 is 15 residues long.

This clonotype appeared many times. J is TRBJ2-7 and V is TRBV16, with 7 bases that match TRBD1. Germline values: CDR1 KGHSY, CDR2 FQNENV. The trim removed 4 bases at V and 4 bases at J, leaving 7 bases unmatched. The CDR3 loop spans 14 amino acids. CDR3 coding DNA: TGTGCCAGCAGCCCGGGGACAGACCCTTACGAGCAGTACTTC. Protein sequence: CASSPGTDPYEQYF.

The V call is TRBV28, the J call TRBJ2-3; 14 nucleotides align to TRBD2. The closer fit of TRBJ2-7 to the DNA end suggests the J call may be wrong. Germline CDR1 reads MDHEN; CDR2 reads SYDVKM. The CDR3 sequence is 23 residues long. DNA for the CDR3: TGTGCCAGCAGTTCAATCTCGCAGTGGGGACTAGCGGGAGTCAAGCCCACTGGGGGCGAGCAGTACTTC. Protein sequence: CASSSISQWGLAGVKPTGGEQYF.

This clonotype was seen many times. The chain combines TRBV10-3 with TRBJ2-7, with 9 bases identical to TRBD2. CDR3 length: 15 amino acids. The germline V gene encodes CDR1 ENHRY and CDR2 SYGVKD. V was clipped by 0 bases and J by 5 bases; unmatched bases: 5. The chain's CDR3 is CAISESVAGANEQYF. The CDR3 DNA reads TGTGCCATCAGTGAGTCAGTAGCGGGAGCCAACGAGCAGTACTTC.

Only a few counts were recorded for this clonotype. This clone may be a read error of a much larger clone one base away. The V gene is TRBV20-1, the J gene TRBJ2-4; D may be TRBD2 (7 bases). CDR3 size: 16 residues. Trimming removed 5 bases from V and 5 bases from J, with 22 bases in between. Germline-derived CDR1 and CDR2 are DFQATT and SNEGSKA (reference sequence). This chain's CDR3 is CSAGATGREGENIQYF. CDR3 coding DNA: TGCAGTGCTGGGGCTACAGGGAGGGAAGGGGAAAACATTCAGTACTTC.

This clonotype was detected ten times or more. The rearrangement joins TRBV12-3 or TRBV12-4 to TRBJ2-3, with TRBD2 matching 7 bases. The V and J ends lost 7 bases and 4 bases, in that order; junction bases with no gene match: 11. CDR3 length: 15 amino acids. The CDR3 DNA follows: TGTGCCAGCATTGGGGGGGTTCTTGATGCAGATACGCAGTATTTT. Amino acids: CASIGGVLDADTQYF.

The V and J genes are TRBV9 and TRBJ2-7, with a tentative D call TRBD2 (6 bases). CDR3 length equals 14 residues. V gave up 4 bases and J gave up 3 bases, with 14 bases separating them. CDR1 and CDR2 from the germline V gene are SGDLS and YYNGEE. The CDR3 protein is CASSLRRGSYEQYF. The CDR3 coding sequence is TGTGCCAGCAGCCTCAGGCGGGGCAGCTACGAGCAGTACTTC.

Comments on this clonotype: Given a far larger clone just one base away, this is likely a sequencing read error. The rearrangement links TRBV27 to TRBJ2-1; TRBD1 is a possible D gene (6 bases). The CDR3 has 14 residues. The V and J ends lost 5 bases and 10 bases respectively, with 18 bases between them. Germline loops: CDR1 MNHEY, CDR2 SMNVEV (reference sequence). Written as DNA, the CDR3 is TGTGCCAGCAGTGTGTCCCGGGACATCTACGAGCAGTTCTTC. Protein product: CASSVSRDIYEQFF.

This clonotype was detected many times. This chain uses TRBV7-9 with TRBJ1-1; D might be TRBD1 (6 bases). Between the trimmed V and J ends, which lost 5 bases and 7 bases, there was a span of 17 bases. The CDR3 sequence is 14 residues long. CDR1 and CDR2 (germline): SEHNR, FQNEAQ (reference sequence). The CDR3 sequence: CASSDTGSSSEAFF. The CDR3 DNA reads as TGTGCCAGCAGCGACACAGGGTCTTCGAGTGAAGCTTTCTTT.

This clonotype has a single count. A far larger clone differs by one base, so this is likely a read error. The J gene is TRBJ1-1, the V gene TRBV7-3, with D uncertain. CDR1 and CDR2 from the germline V gene are SGHTA and FQGTGA. This CDR3 spans 11 amino acids. The CDR3 region has the DNA TGTGTCAGCTCTACCACCGGGTTATCTTTCTTT. It codes for CVSSTTGLSFF.

This clonotype has a single count. V usage is TRBV30 and J usage is TRBJ2-7, with TRBD2 matching over 15 bases. J was trimmed by 6 bases and V by 2 bases; bases with no gene match: 8. Germline loops: CDR1 GTSNPN, CDR2 SVGIG (reference sequence). The CDR3 length is 16 residues. The CDR3 loop reads CAWSRGLAGGPSEQYF. The CDR3 bases are TGTGCCTGGAGTCGAGGACTAGCGGGAGGGCCTTCCGAGCAGTACTTC.

This clonotype has ten or more counts. A junction boundary mismatches the germline segment, possibly from a read error. The chain recombines TRBV5-1 with TRBJ1-1; D is ambiguous. Germline lookup yields CDR1 SGHRS and CDR2 YFSETQ. The CDR3 extends over 13 amino acids. The CDR3: CASSVEEGTEAFF. CDR3 sequence (DNA): TGTGCCAGCAGCGTAGAAGAGGGCACTGAAGCTTTCTTT.

This clonotype was seen at least ten times. The chain joins TRBV25-1 to TRBJ2-1, with TRBD1 matching 8 bases. Per the germline V gene, CDR1 is MGHDK and CDR2 is SYGVNS. The CDR3 covers 22 residues. The trim removed 2 bases at V and 5 bases at J, leaving 26 bases unmatched. The CDR3 protein is CASSEGRNTGRQGARRNNEQFF. The CDR3 coding sequence is TGTGCCAGCAGTGAAGGGAGAAATACTGGGAGGCAGGGGGCCAGGAGGAACAATGAGCAGTTCTTC.

This clonotype was observed at least ten times. The chain combines TRBV5-1 with TRBJ1-5; D is perhaps TRBD1 (5 bases). V dropped 2 bases and J dropped 2 bases, with 8 bases sitting between them. The CDR3 loop spans 14 amino acids. From germline, CDR1 is SGHRS and CDR2 YFSETQ. The CDR3 reads CASSLWGGNQPQHF. Written as DNA, the CDR3 is TGCGCCAGCAGCTTATGGGGCGGCAATCAGCCCCAGCATTTT.

This clonotype was seen at least ten times. The gene calls are TRBV7-2 and TRBJ2-3, with a tentative D call TRBD2 (6 bases). There are 13 residues in the CDR3. Looked up from germline, CDR1 is SGHTA and CDR2 is FQGNSA. V lost 1 base, J lost 11 bases, and 13 bases lay in between. This chain's CDR3 is CASSLDTAGGQYF. The DNA for the CDR3 is TGTGCCAGCAGCTTAGATACAGCCGGGGGGCAGTATTTT.

This clonotype appeared many times. This chain uses TRBV12-3 or TRBV12-4 with TRBJ2-1; possibly TRBD2 for D (7 bases). The V and J ends lost 6 bases and 7 bases respectively, with 16 bases between them. The CDR3 has 14 amino acids. DNA for the CDR3: TGTGCCAGCAGGGTCGGCGGGGGCCTTAATGAGCAGTTCTTC. Protein: CASRVGGGLNEQFF.

This clonotype has a count of ten or more. This sequence joins TRBV28 and TRBJ2-1; D gene ambiguous. V was clipped by 3 bases and J by 2 bases, with 5 bases between them. In germline, CDR1 is MDHEN, CDR2 SYDVKM. The CDR3 totals 13 residues. The CDR3 DNA is TGTGCCAGCAGTTTCGATGCCTACAATGAGCAGTTCTTC. Translation gives CASSFDAYNEQFF.

Comments on this clonotype: Since a far larger clone is one base different, this is likely a read error. The chain uses TRBV10-3 and TRBJ2-5, with D possibly being TRBD1 or TRBD2 (5 bases each). The germline CDR1 and CDR2 sequences are ENHRY and SYGVKD. CDR3 length: 14 amino acids. Between the trimmed V and J ends, which lost 10 bases and 4 bases, there was a span of 19 bases. CDR3 sequence: CASTGTSGRETQYF. The CDR3 region has the DNA TGTGCCAGCACCGGGACCTCGGGCCGAGAGACCCAGTACTTC.

This clonotype was seen many times. V and J are TRBV18 and TRBJ2-1, with a possible D match to TRBD2 (5 bases). CDR1 and CDR2 (germline): KGHSH, LQKENI. The CDR3 contains 14 residues. The V end was cut by 2 bases, the J end by 8 bases, with 13 bases between. CDR3 sequence (DNA): TGTGCCAGCTCACCATCGTTCGGGGATCATGAGCAGTTCTTC. Protein product: CASSPSFGDHEQFF.

This clonotype was detected ten times or more. The chain recombines TRBV6-5 with TRBJ2-7, with a weak D call TRBD1 (6 bases). The CDR3 consists of 15 residues. V was trimmed by 2 bases and J by 2 bases, leaving 13 bases between them. The germline CDR1 and CDR2 sequences are MNHEY and SVGAGI. CDR3 DNA sequence: TGTGCCAGCAGTTACGGGACAAGAATAGCCTACGAGCAGTACTTC. Encoded protein: CASSYGTRIAYEQYF.

About this clonotype: This may be a read error, as it is one base from a much larger clone. This sequence joins TRBV6-4 and TRBJ2-7, with no clear D. CDR1 and CDR2 from the germline V gene are MRHNA and SNTAGT. Trimming took off 6 bases at V and 5 bases at J, with 5 bases between the two ends. The CDR3 contains 10 residues. The CDR3 loop is CASRSHEQYF. Written as DNA, the CDR3 is TGTGCCAGCAGATCCCACGAGCAGTACTTC.

In its sample, this clonotype was seen many times. The chain couples TRBV4-1 to TRBJ1-6; maybe TRBD1 (6 bases). Germline V gene lookup returns CDR1 MGHRA and CDR2 YSYEKL. The CDR3 spans 16 residues. Trimming took 1 base from V and 2 from J, leaving 9 bases between them. The CDR3 loop reads CASSQGQGTYNSPLHF. CDR3 sequence (DNA): TGCGCCAGCAGCCAAGGGCAGGGGACCTATAATTCACCCCTCCACTTT.